This T cell receptor beta chain was retrieved from a study of technical replicates of blood from a few donors. Germline CDR1 SGHVS, CDR2 FQNEAQ. Deletions cut 3 bases from V and 7 bases from J, with 9 bases between. This CDR3 region has 12 residues. This clone appeared a single time. The data were produced by immunoSEQ multiplex PCR, yet TCRdb's version contains in-frame clones alone and is incomplete. The sample lists more than 15,000 clones; approximately 87% were seen once. The sample consisted of PBMCs. This TCR came from a human donor in good health. The chain employs TRBV7-8 and TRBJ1-1, with D possibly matching TRBD1 (5 bases). In DNA, the CDR3 is TGTGCCAGCAGCTTGGGCCAGGGTGAAGCTTTCTTT. It codes for CASSLGQGEAFF.